This entry lists 5 T cell receptor beta chains sequenced from one sample in a study of identical twins (TCRdb year 2016). The library relied on 5' RACE. Sequencing was carried out with an Illumina HiSeq 2000. TCRdb trimmed public reads at Q25 via fastp, called clones via MiXCR and kept in-frame beta chains. Rows are combined by CDR3 protein, so each entry shows the most common genes and DNA. This sample gives about 570,000 distinct CDR3 sequences in total; 9.6% of them show up just once. The leading ten clones occupy approximately 3% of the sample. These data were also reused for a study on yellow fever vaccine responses in identical twins.

Sample: PBMCs. The receptors were sampled from a woman aged 18-29 years in good health.

At least ten counts were recorded for this clonotype. The chain recombines TRBV5-1 with TRBJ2-5, with TRBD2 identical over 7 bases. Germline lookup yields CDR1 SGHRS and CDR2 YFSETQ. This CDR3 has 16 residues. Trimming at V came to 4 bases and at J to 4 bases, leaving 13 bases not matched to a gene. CDR3: CASSPGGTPGRETQYF. CDR3 DNA: TGCGCCAGCAGCCCGGGGGGTACACCGGGGCGAGAGACCCAGTACTTC.

This clonotype was seen only a few times. CDR3 in DNA: TGCGCCAGCAGCCAAGCGCCCTCTATGACTAGCGGGAGGGGAGATACGCAGTATTTT. Protein: CASSQAPSMTSGRGDTQYF. The V call is TRBV4-1, the J call TRBJ2-3, with 14 bases fitting TRBD2. The CDR3 is 19 residues long. V shed 1 base, J shed 5 bases, and the junction held 11 bases outside the gene matches. Germline V gene data show CDR1 as MGHRA and CDR2 as YSYEKL.

This clonotype was counted at least ten times. V and J are TRBV7-2 and TRBJ2-5, with 13 nucleotides matching TRBD2. Germline V gene data show CDR1 as SGHTA and CDR2 as FQGNSA. J gave up 4 bases and V 2 bases, and 7 bases lay outside the gene matches. This CDR3 comprises 17 residues. The DNA for the CDR3 is TGTGCCAGCAGCTTATATGGACTAGCGGGAGCTGGAGAGACCCAGTACTTC. Translating gives CASSLYGLAGAGETQYF.

This clonotype has only a few counts. V gene TRBV6-1 combines with J gene TRBJ1-6; unclear D gene. Per the germline V gene, CDR1 is MNHNS and CDR2 is SASEGT. The CDR3 is 18 amino acids. V lost 2 bases, J lost 0 bases, and 14 bases lay in between. CDR3: CASSETGGSSSYNSPLHF. The CDR3 region has the DNA TGTGCCAGCAGTGAAACTGGAGGTTCGAGCTCCTATAATTCACCCCTCCACTTT.

In this sample, this clonotype turned up many times. The chain employs TRBV7-2 and TRBJ2-7, with D unresolved. V was shortened by 1 base and J by 6 bases, with 4 bases between the two germline ends. The CDR3 length is 11 residues. Germline V gene lookup returns CDR1 SGHTA and CDR2 FQGNSA. The CDR3 sequence: CASSLGTEQYF. For the CDR3, the DNA is TGTGCCAGCAGCTTAGGCACCGAGCAGTACTTC.